This is a list of T cell receptor beta chains from one sample in a study of blood T cells in healthy people across ages. One entry per CDR3 protein, called by TCRdb with MiXCR from the 5' RACE reads. The table includes 950,000 to 1,200,000 distinct CDR3 sequences, around two fifths detected once. The sample taken for sequencing was blood. Every receptor here comes from a man aged 18-30 years in good health. Each CDR3 is given with its conserved first and last residue. Each record gives: clone size, CDR3 length, J gene, D gene, V gene, CDR3 DNA, CDR3 protein. A D gene is named only where the DNA matches it firmly. A row's size may be missing; if present it is once, few, many or a size class.

>few|15|TRBJ1-5|-|TRBV18
TGTGCCAGCTCACCAGGTCCGGGGAACAATCAGCCCCAGCATTTT
CASSPGPGNNQPQHF
>-|15|TRBJ1-1|-|TRBV5-1
TGCGCCAGCAGCTTGGAGGGACCCCAGAACACTGAAGCTTTCTTT
CASSLEGPQNTEAFF
>-|13|TRBJ1-6|-|TRBV30
TGTGCCTGGAGTTTATCTCCTAACACACCCCTCCACTTT
CAWSLSPNTPLHF
>few|16|TRBJ1-5|-|TRBV12-3/TRBV12-4
TGTGCCAGCAGCCCCAACCCGACCGGTCCGGAGCAGCCCCAGCATTTT
CASSPNPTGPEQPQHF
>few|12|TRBJ2-3|-|TRBV11-2
TGTGCCAGCAGCTCCGACCCCAGGGCGCAGTATTTT
CASSSDPRAQYF
>-|15|TRBJ2-1|-|TRBV6-2/TRBV6-3
TGTGCCAGCAGTCACCCACCGGCGAGATACGATGAGCAGTTCTTC
CASSHPPARYDEQFF
>few|14|TRBJ2-7|-|TRBV27
TGTGCCAGCAGTCCTCAACAGGTCTCCTACGAGCAGTACTTC
CASSPQQVSYEQYF
>once|14|TRBJ2-2|-|TRBV9
TGTGCCAGCAGCGTTAGAAAGAGTCCCGGGGAGCTGTTTTTT
CASSVRKSPGELFF
>few|18|TRBJ1-5|-|TRBV6-1
TGTGCCAGCAGTGAAGGTCGGCAGGGATTATATAGCAATCAGCCCCAGCATTTT
CASSEGRQGLYSNQPQHF
>many|15|TRBJ2-3|TRBD2|TRBV10-3
TGTGCCATCAGCCGAAGAGGACTAGTGTCAGATACGCAGTATTTT
CAISRRGLVSDTQYF
>few|16|TRBJ2-1|-|TRBV2
TGTGCCAGCAGTCCACGGGTGACAGCGCCCACCGATGAGCAGTTCTTC
CASSPRVTAPTDEQFF
>-|14|TRBJ1-1|-|TRBV7-8
TGTGCCAGCAGCTTATACGGTCAGAACACTGAAGCTTTCTTT
CASSLYGQNTEAFF
>many|15|TRBJ2-1|TRBD1|TRBV7-9
TGTGCCAGCAGTACCGGGACAGGGGACTACAATGAGCAGTTCTTC
CASSTGTGDYNEQFF
>-|15|TRBJ2-7|TRBD2|TRBV13
TGTGCCAGCAGCGCCACTAGCGGGGGTCTTAATGAGCAGTACTTC
CASSATSGGLNEQYF
>-|14|TRBJ1-2|-|TRBV14
TGTGCCAGCAGCCAAGCCGGTTTTGACTATGGCTACACCTTC
CASSQAGFDYGYTF
>-|13|TRBJ2-3|-|TRBV6-6
TGTGCCAGCAGTTACAGTAGGTGGGATACGCAGTATTTT
CASSYSRWDTQYF
>few|13|TRBJ1-2|-|TRBV9
TGTGCCAGCAGCGTAGGCCATTCGGGCGGCTACACCTTC
CASSVGHSGGYTF
>-|14|TRBJ2-1|TRBD1|TRBV4-3
TGCGCCAGCGGCACTAGGACAGGACACAATGAGCAGTTCTTC
CASGTRTGHNEQFF
>-|15|TRBJ2-3|TRBD2|TRBV3-1
TGTGCCAGCAGCCAGGACTCGGGGGGGCCGAATACGCAGTATTTT
CASSQDSGGPNTQYF
>-|17|TRBJ2-1|TRBD1|TRBV5-6
TGTGCCAGCAGCCGGGGACAGGTCCGACTATCCTACAATGAGCAGTTCTTC
CASSRGQVRLSYNEQFF
>-|17|TRBJ2-3|TRBD2|TRBV7-2
TGTGCCAGCAGCTTAGCTGGGACTAGCGGGGGTCCAGATACGCAGTATTTT
CASSLAGTSGGPDTQYF
>few|17|TRBJ1-2|TRBD1|TRBV7-2
TGTGCCAGCAGCCACGGGGACAGGGGTTCCAATCTCGGTGGCTACACCTTC
CASSHGDRGSNLGGYTF
>-|12|TRBJ2-5|-|TRBV29-1
TGCAGCGTTGTTTGGGACCGGGAGACCCAGTACTTC
CSVVWDRETQYF
>-|13|TRBJ2-4|TRBD1|TRBV18
TGTGCCAGCGCACCGGGACAGGGGAACATTCAGTACTTC
CASAPGQGNIQYF
>once|15|TRBJ2-3|-|TRBV3-1
TGTGCCAGCAGCCAATTACAGATCGGGTTAGATACGCAGTATTTT
CASSQLQIGLDTQYF
>-|14|TRBJ1-5|-|TRBV2
TGTGCCAGCAGCCAGGGCGAGAGCAATCAGCCCCAGCATTTT
CASSQGESNQPQHF
>-|17|TRBJ2-1|TRBD2|TRBV13
TGTGCCAGCAGCCGATGGACTAGCGGGGGGCCTAGCAATGAGCAGTTCTTC
CASSRWTSGGPSNEQFF
>few|16|TRBJ1-2|TRBD1|TRBV7-8
TGTGCCAGCAGCTTAGAGGCGTACGGACAGGGAGATGGCTACACCTTC
CASSLEAYGQGDGYTF
>few|11|TRBJ1-1|-|TRBV20-1
TGCAGTGCAGACATCGGGACTGAAGCTTTCTTT
CSADIGTEAFF
>-|12|TRBJ2-2|-|TRBV29-1
TGCAGCGTTGGGGAAGGCACCAGGGAGCTGTTTTTT
CSVGEGTRELFF
>few|14|TRBJ2-2|-|TRBV5-1
TGCGCCAGCAGCTTGGGACAGGACACCGGGGAGCTGTTTTTT
CASSLGQDTGELFF
>-|13|TRBJ1-2|-|TRBV5-5
TGTGCCAGCAGGACCGACCTTTCCTATGGCTACACCTTC
CASRTDLSYGYTF
>-|15|TRBJ1-2|-|TRBV5-5
TGTGCCAGCAGCTTGGCTGGGGAGGTCCTCTATGGCTACACCTTC
CASSLAGEVLYGYTF
>many|16|TRBJ2-3|TRBD2|TRBV9
TGTGCCAGCAGCGTAGTGACTAGCGGCAACACAGATACGCAGTATTTT
CASSVVTSGNTDTQYF
>-|16|TRBJ1-4|TRBD1|TRBV6-1
TGTGCCAGCAGTGGACTGCCGGGACAGGGAGGTGAAAAACTGTTTTTT
CASSGLPGQGGEKLFF
>few|15|TRBJ1-1|TRBD1|TRBV7-2
TGTGCCAGCAGCTTAGTCGCGACAGGGCGGACTGAAGCTTTCTTT
CASSLVATGRTEAFF
>-|15|TRBJ2-1|-|TRBV3-1
TGTGCCAGCAGCCAAGACCATAGCTCCTACAATGAGCAGTTCTTC
CASSQDHSSYNEQFF
>-|16|TRBJ1-5|-|TRBV7-9
TGTGCCAGCAGCTTAGCCATCACGGGGGACAATCAGCCCCAGCATTTT
CASSLAITGDNQPQHF
>-|13|TRBJ1-6|-|TRBV7-3
TGTGCCAGCAGCCAGAACGAGTATTCACCCCTCCACTTT
CASSQNEYSPLHF
>few|14|TRBJ1-2|-|TRBV25-1
TGTGCCAGCAGTGAAACCGATAGAAACTATGGCTACACCTTC
CASSETDRNYGYTF
>few|16|TRBJ1-2|-|TRBV6-5
TGTGCCAGCAGTTACCCGAGAGGGGCCGGTGACTATGGCTACACCTTC
CASSYPRGAGDYGYTF
>-|15|TRBJ1-4|-|TRBV5-1
TGCGCCAGCAGCTTTACAGGTAGCAGGGATGAAAAACTGTTTTTT
CASSFTGSRDEKLFF
>-|15|TRBJ2-7|-|TRBV7-2
TGTGCCAGCAGCTTAGGAGCGGCCCTATACAATGAGCAGTACTTC
CASSLGAALYNEQYF
>-|15|TRBJ2-1|TRBD2|TRBV6-6
TGTGCCAGCAGTCCACCGGGACTAGGGGGTCATGAGCAGTTCTTC
CASSPPGLGGHEQFF
>-|18|TRBJ2-7|-|TRBV6-1
TGTGCCAGCAGCCTACGCTTAACCGCTACCCTCGGTTCCTACGAGCAGTACTTC
CASSLRLTATLGSYEQYF
>few|13|TRBJ1-1|-|TRBV7-2
TGTGCCAGCAGCTTACGTCAGATCACTGAAGCTTTCTTT
CASSLRQITEAFF
>medium-sized|16|TRBJ2-7|TRBD1|TRBV18
TGTGCCAGCTCACCACCTGGGACAGGGACTCTATACGAGCAGTACTTC
CASSPPGTGTLYEQYF
>-|15|TRBJ2-1|-|TRBV5-1
TGCGCCAGCAGCTTGGATGGGGGCGCACACAATGAGCAGTTCTTC
CASSLDGGAHNEQFF
>-|15|TRBJ1-2|-|TRBV20-1
TGCAGTGCTACCCAACCCGGGGGGTTGTTTTCGGGCTACACCTTC
CSATQPGGLFSGYTF
>few|12|TRBJ1-1|-|TRBV6-2/TRBV6-3
TGTGCCAGCAGTTACACGGGATCTGAAGCTTTCTTT
CASSYTGSEAFF
>-|13|TRBJ1-2|-|TRBV6-1
TGTGCCAGCAGGGGAACGGGAGGACATGGCTACACCTTC
CASRGTGGHGYTF
>-|19|TRBJ1-6|-|TRBV5-1
TGCGCCAGCAGCCAAAAAAAACAGGACCCGAGCTCCTATAATTCACCCCTCCACTTT
CASSQKKQDPSSYNSPLHF
>-|14|TRBJ2-5|TRBD1|TRBV4-3
TGCGCCAGCAGCCCGGGACAGGGTAACAATGAGCAGTACTTC
CASSPGQGNNEQYF
>-|14|TRBJ2-3|-|TRBV28
TGTGCCAGCAGTGAACCCACTGAGTTGAGTACGCAGTATTTT
CASSEPTELSTQYF
>few|13|TRBJ2-7|TRBD1|TRBV2
TGTGCCAGCATACAGGGGCGGAGGTACGAGCAGTACTTC
CASIQGRRYEQYF
>-|12|TRBJ1-1|-|TRBV20-1
TGCAGTGCTGCCAAGGATTACCCTGAAGCTTTCTTT
CSAAKDYPEAFF
>-|13|TRBJ1-5|-|TRBV6-5
TGTGCCAGCAACCGGGCTAGCAATCAGCCCCAGCATTTT
CASNRASNQPQHF